This TCR beta chain was captured by sequencing in a study of tumor and adjacent non-tumor tissue in lung cancer. As for the study in general: Around 4 million productive TCRbeta reads were obtained per sample on average.

The library came from three nested PCR rounds adapted from ARM-PCR protocols. TCRdb independently ran MiXCR on the multiplex PCR reads; one entry per CDR3 protein. The table has some 200,000 distinct CDR3 sequences, approximately 74% seen once; the top ten hold around 25%. No cell sorting was done before RNA was extracted from the tissue. Between August and November 2014, newly diagnosed, chemotherapy-naive lung cancer patients underwent thoracic surgery in China. This CDR3 is 11 amino acids long. Germline V CDR1 and CDR2: SGHRS, YFSETQ. Comments on this clonotype: What it binds is unknown. A junction end diverges from the germline sequence, so it may reflect a read error.

Study results and limitations: Normal lung showed higher cumulative top 100 clone frequency than tumor. Tumor TCR diversity, when higher, was linked to shorter survival.

The sequenced material came from lung tumor tissue. The chain links TRBV5-1 to TRBJ1-4, with D possibly TRBD1 on 5 matching bases. This receptor was obtained from a man between 60 and 75 years old with non-small cell lung cancer. The CDR3 region is CARSWQGKLFF. Here the CDR3 DNA reads TGTGCCAGGAGCTGGCAGGGAAAACTGTTTTTT. The complete variable domain, with remaining parts taken from reference TRBV5-1 and TRBJ1-4, reads KAGVTQTPRYLIKTRGQQVTLSCSPISGHRSVSWYQQTPGQGLQFLFEYFSETQRNKGNFPGRFSGRQFSNSRSEMNVSTLELGDSALYLCARSWQGKLFFGSGTQLSVL.